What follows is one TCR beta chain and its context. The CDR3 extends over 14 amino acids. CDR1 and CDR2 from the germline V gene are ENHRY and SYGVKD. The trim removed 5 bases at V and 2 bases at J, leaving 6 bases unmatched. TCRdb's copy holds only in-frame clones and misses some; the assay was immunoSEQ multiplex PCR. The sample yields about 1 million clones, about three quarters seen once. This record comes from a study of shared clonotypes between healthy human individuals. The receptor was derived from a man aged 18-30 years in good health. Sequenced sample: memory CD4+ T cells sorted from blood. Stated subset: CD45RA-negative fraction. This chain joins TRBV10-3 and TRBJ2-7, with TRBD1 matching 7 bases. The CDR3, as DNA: TGTGCCATCAGTCGGACAGGTTCAACCTACGAGCAGTACTTC. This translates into CAISRTGSTYEQYF.